Below are 5 T cell receptor beta chains sequenced from a single sample in a study of beta chain features in type 1 diabetes. No antigen has been identified for these receptors. The entirety of the isolated RNA underwent reverse transcription, so expressed TCRB transcripts were sequenced. The table came from immunoSEQ multiplex PCR; TCRdb's copy has only in-frame clones and leaves some out. The sample comprises a few hundred thousand clones, 13% to 15% of which are singletons, and 0.017% rests with the top ten. Study outcomes and limitations: Shortening that was moderate but significant affected the TCRB CDR3s of Type 1 diabetes patients in all four CD4+ subsets.

Sequencing was carried out using naive CD4+ T cells from blood. These receptor sequences come from a man aged 30-40 years with type 1 diabetes.

V and J are TRBV7-3 and TRBJ2-1; D possibly corresponds to TRBD2 (5 bases). Germline V gene data show CDR1 as SGHTA and CDR2 as FQGTGA. V lost 6 bases, J lost 0 bases, and 12 bases lay in between. CDR3 length: 15 amino acids. This chain's CDR3 is CASRLEVSSYNEQFF. The CDR3 DNA reads as TGTGCCAGCAGGTTGGAGGTGAGCTCCTACAATGAGCAGTTCTTC.

This clone was picked up a small number of times. The chain uses TRBV6-5 and TRBJ1-1; D is unclear. The germline V gene encodes CDR1 MNHEY and CDR2 SVGAGI. Trimming left V 8 bases short and J 0 bases short, with 7 bases between. The CDR3 runs to 12 residues. The CDR3, as DNA: TGTGCCAGCGAGAACTTGAACACTGAAGCTTTCTTT. Translating it yields CASENLNTEAFF.

The genes are TRBV7-9 and TRBJ2-7; 7 nucleotides align to TRBD2. CDR3 length equals 15 residues. The germline V gene encodes CDR1 SEHNR and CDR2 FQNEAQ (reference sequence). V was pared by 2 bases and J by 2 bases, with 6 bases of the junction left unmatched. CDR3 residues: CASSLSGRVTYEQYF. In DNA, the CDR3 is TGTGCCAGCAGCTTAAGTGGGAGGGTCACCTACGAGCAGTACTTC.

The rearrangement joins TRBV28 to TRBJ1-2, with D possibly matching TRBD1 (5 bases). V lost 7 bases and J lost 5, with 17 bases in between. This CDR3 is 14 amino acids long. Per germline, CDR1 MDHEN and CDR2 SYDVKM. In DNA form, the CDR3 reads TGTGCCAGCAAGGTCCCAGGGTCAAAATATGGCTACACCTTC. Encoded protein: CASKVPGSKYGYTF.

In this sample, this clone turned up a few times. The chain uses TRBV30 and TRBJ1-5; 7 nucleotides match TRBD1. CDR3 length: 13 residues. The germline V gene has CDR1 GTSNPN and CDR2 SVGIG (reference sequence). The V and J ends lost 2 bases and 9 bases, in that order; junction bases with no gene match: 7. The CDR3 region is CAWSPENRGPQHF. The CDR3 DNA is TGTGCCTGGAGTCCCGAAAACAGGGGGCCCCAGCATTTT.